This entry lists 32 T cell receptor beta chains sequenced from one sample in a study of blood T cells in healthy people across ages (dated by TCRdb to 2013 to 2016). The library was built by means of 5' RACE. TCRdb shows the sequencer as Illumina HiSeq 2500. The second PCR ran for about 7 to 11 cycles and used a J-beta primer mix along with a sample-barcoded 5' primer. TCRdb took the public reads, trimmed them with fastp at Q25, ran MiXCR for clone calling and kept in-frame beta chains. Every distinct CDR3 protein forms one entry, paired with its most common genes and DNA. This sample gives some 750,000 distinct CDR3 sequences in total; around a fifth of them show up just once. The top ten clonotypes cover under 25% of the sample. The source material was blood. The receptors shown here come from a man in his 70s in good health.

V is TRBV3-1 and J is TRBJ1-2, with TRBD1 identical over 11 bases. V lost 2 bases, J lost 8 bases, and 7 bases stayed unmatched. This CDR3 is built from 15 residues. The V gene's germline CDR1 is LGHDT and CDR2 YNNKEL (reference sequence). The CDR3 spells CASSQSGQGERGYTF. CDR3 bases: TGTGCCAGCAGCCAATCGGGACAGGGGGAGAGAGGCTACACCTTC.

The chain carries TRBV5-1 and TRBJ2-1; 12 nucleotides line up with TRBD2. Germline CDR1 reads SGHRS; CDR2 reads YFSETQ. The trim removed 2 bases at V and 7 bases at J, leaving 13 bases unmatched. There are 18 residues in the CDR3. The CDR3 reads CASSFGLAGWGIGNEQFF. CDR3 in DNA: TGCGCCAGCAGCTTCGGACTAGCGGGATGGGGGATCGGTAATGAGCAGTTCTTC. Together with reference TRBV5-1 and TRBJ2-1, the CDR3 gives the full variable domain: KAGVTQTPRYLIKTRGQQVTLSCSPISGHRSVSWYQQTPGQGLQFLFEYFSETQRNKGNFPGRFSGRQFSNSRSEMNVSTLELGDSALYLCASSFGLAGWGIGNEQFFGPGTRLTVL.

In this sample, this clonotype turned up a few times. The chain combines TRBV10-3 with TRBJ2-7; 7 nucleotides agree with TRBD2. The CDR3 contains 13 residues. V lost 1 base to trimming and J lost 6 bases; unmatched junction nucleotides: 3. CDR1 is ENHRY and CDR2 is SYGVKD in the germline V gene. In DNA form, the CDR3 reads TGTGCCATCAGTGAGTTTCGCGGGAGCGAGCAGTACGTC. This codes for CAISEFRGSEQYV.

V gene TRBV12-3 or TRBV12-4 combines with J gene TRBJ2-3; tentative D call: TRBD1 (6 bases). The germline V and J ends were trimmed by 0 bases and 2 bases, with 9 bases remaining between them. The CDR3 runs 15 residues. CDR3 nucleotide sequence: TGTGCCAGCAGTTTAGCGGGACACGCCACAGATACGCAGTATTTT. Encoded protein: CASSLAGHATDTQYF.

The chain employs TRBV20-1 and TRBJ2-3; TRBD2 aligns across 7 bases. The trim removed 4 bases at V and 3 bases at J, leaving 10 bases unmatched. CDR1 is DFQATT and CDR2 is SNEGSKA in the germline V gene (reference sequence). This CDR3 region has 15 residues. The CDR3 sequence: CSANPGGRPTDTQYF. In DNA form, the CDR3 reads TGCAGTGCTAACCCGGGGGGTCGGCCGACAGATACGCAGTATTTT.

The table lists this clonotype with many counts. V and J are TRBV5-1 and TRBJ1-4, with TRBD1 matching over 7 bases. The J segment lost 0 bases and the V segment lost 4 bases, leaving 3 bases of the junction unmatched. This CDR3 region has 15 residues. Germline V gene sequence: CDR1 SGHRS, CDR2 YFSETQ. This chain's CDR3 is CASSPGQTTNEKLFF. The CDR3 DNA reads TGCGCCAGCAGCCCGGGACAGACAACTAATGAAAAACTGTTTTTT.

V gene TRBV30 combines with J gene TRBJ2-6, with TRBD1 as a possible D gene (5 bases). Deletions cut 7 bases from V and 0 bases from J, with 16 bases between. Germline lookup yields CDR1 GTSNPN and CDR2 SVGIG (reference sequence). The CDR3 runs 16 residues. CDR3 sequence: CASPIGHISGANVLTF. In DNA, the CDR3 is TGTGCCTCCCCGATCGGACACATCTCTGGGGCCAACGTCCTGACTTTC.

The gene calls are TRBV5-1 and TRBJ1-2; TRBD1 is a possible D gene (6 bases). The CDR3 is 14 amino acids. V dropped 4 bases and J dropped 6 bases, with 16 bases sitting between them. Germline CDR1 reads SGHRS; CDR2 reads YFSETQ. The CDR3 coding sequence is TGCGCCAGCAGCCCTGAGGCAGGGGCAGATGGCTACACCTTC. Protein: CASSPEAGADGYTF.

In its sample, this clonotype was seen a few times. The chain is built from TRBV3-1 and TRBJ2-7; D is ambiguous. V dropped 3 bases and J dropped 7 bases, with 7 bases sitting between them. From germline, CDR1 is LGHDT and CDR2 YNNKEL (reference sequence). CDR3 length: 11 residues. CDR3 protein: CASSHLREQYF. CDR3 DNA sequence: TGTGCCAGCAGCCACTTGCGGGAGCAGTACTTC.

This clonotype occurred once. The V call is TRBV29-1, the J call TRBJ2-1; D call uncertain. The germline CDR1 and CDR2 sequences are SQVTM and ANQGSEA. Deletions cut 7 bases from V and 10 bases from J, with 11 bases between. The CDR3 runs 10 residues. DNA for the CDR3: TGCAGCGGAAGGGAAATCGAGCAGTTCTTC. This gives the protein CSGREIEQFF.

This chain links TRBV6-6 with TRBJ1-1; D is perhaps TRBD1 (5 bases). V lost 0 bases and J lost 2, with 13 bases in between. CDR1 and CDR2 from the germline V gene are MNHNY and SVGAGI (reference sequence). The CDR3 covers 16 residues. CDR3: CASSYSGRVVNTEAFF. The DNA of the CDR3 is TGTGCCAGCAGTTACTCGGGCAGGGTGGTAAACACTGAAGCTTTCTTT.

This clonotype was counted between two and nine times. This chain connects TRBV30 to TRBJ1-2; 7 bases align to TRBD1. V was clipped by 0 bases and J by 5 bases; unmatched bases: 3. Germline CDR1 GTSNPN, CDR2 SVGIG (reference sequence). There are 13 residues in the CDR3. Here the CDR3 reads CAWSVGTEYGYTF. DNA for the CDR3: TGTGCCTGGAGTGTCGGGACAGAGTATGGCTACACCTTC.

Remarks on this clonotype: Being one base from a much bigger clone, this may be a read error. The J gene is TRBJ2-3, the V gene TRBV7-2, with 8 bases identical to TRBD2. This CDR3 has 14 residues. Per germline, CDR1 SGHTA and CDR2 FQGNSA. The CDR3 DNA reads as TGTGCCAGCAGATATACTAGCGGCACAGATGCGCAGTATTTT. Translation gives CASRYTSGTDAQYF.

The table lists this clonotype with a few counts. The genes are TRBV15 and TRBJ1-1, with TRBD1 matching over 7 bases. This CDR3 spans 18 amino acids. Germline lookup yields CDR1 LNHNV and CDR2 YYDKDF (reference sequence). The J segment lost 2 bases and the V segment lost 4 bases, leaving 16 bases of the junction unmatched. CDR3 sequence (DNA): TGTGCCACCAGCACCAGATCCGCAATTAGGGACAGAAACACTGAAGCTTTCTTT. As protein: CATSTRSAIRDRNTEAFF.

V gene TRBV24-1 combines with J gene TRBJ2-5, with 8 bases identical to TRBD2. The J call could be wrong; TRBJ2-1 is a better fit for the DNA end. The CDR3 has 18 residues. Germline CDR1 reads KGHDR; CDR2 reads SFDVKD. The CDR3: CATSVPAGVPKGYNEQFF. The CDR3 DNA follows: TGTGCCACCAGTGTTCCAGCGGGGGTCCCCAAGGGCTACAATGAGCAGTTCTTC.

This clonotype was found once. The rearrangement uses TRBV20-1 and TRBJ1-2; possible D gene TRBD1, 6 bases. The V gene lost 3 bases and the J gene lost 4 bases, with 18 bases spanning the gap. The CDR3 is 15 amino acids. The germline V gene has CDR1 DFQATT and CDR2 SNEGSKA (reference sequence). The CDR3 DNA reads TGCAGTGCTAGGGAGGTTGCGGGACAAACCTATGGCTACACCTTC. It specifies CSAREVAGQTYGYTF.

The chain has TRBV27 and TRBJ1-1; D remains unclear. Germline lookup yields CDR1 MNHEY and CDR2 SMNVEV (reference sequence). The CDR3 is 15 residues long. Trimming took off 3 bases at V and 0 bases at J, with 11 bases between the two ends. CDR3 DNA sequence: TGTGCCAGCAGTTTGGGCCCAGAGCTGAACACTGAAGCTTTCTTT. This translates into CASSLGPELNTEAFF.

In its sample, this clonotype was seen a few times. The chain employs TRBV6-2 or TRBV6-3 and TRBJ2-1; 8 bases agree with TRBD2. The germline gives CDR1 MNHEY, CDR2 SVGEGT. CDR3 length: 15 amino acids. V lost 0 bases to trimming and J lost 6 bases; unmatched junction nucleotides: 4. CDR3 coding DNA: TGTGCCAGCAGTTACTCGATTCGGGAGGGCAATGAGCAGTTCTTC. Translating gives CASSYSIREGNEQFF.

The chain carries TRBV20-1 and TRBJ1-1; TRBD1 matches at 8 bases. Germline loops: CDR1 DFQATT, CDR2 SNEGSKA (reference sequence). The CDR3 has 16 amino acids. V lost 0 bases to trimming and J lost 7 bases; unmatched junction nucleotides: 13. The CDR3: CSARDPQGARFDEAFF. The CDR3 nucleotides are TGCAGTGCTAGAGATCCTCAGGGGGCGCGATTTGATGAAGCTTTCTTT.

In its sample, this clonotype was seen a few times. The chain is built from TRBV6-5 and TRBJ1-2; 8 bases agree with TRBD1. The CDR3 runs to 18 residues. After removal of 0 bases from V and 4 bases from J, the junction contained 13 bases not matched to a gene. From germline, CDR1 is MNHEY and CDR2 SVGAGI. The CDR3 bases are TGTGCCAGCAGTTACTCCTTTCCCGTCCCGGGACAGGCCTATGGCTACACCTTC. It yields the protein CASSYSFPVPGQAYGYTF.

In its sample, this clonotype was seen a few times. The chain links TRBV29-1 to TRBJ2-1; TRBD2 matches at 10 bases. CDR1 is SQVTM, CDR2 ANQGSEA, per germline. CDR3 length equals 15 residues. V lost 3 bases to trimming and J lost 4 bases; unmatched junction nucleotides: 6. The CDR3 coding sequence is TGCAGCGTTGACGGGACTAGCGCCACTTACAATGAGCAGTTCTTC. Translated, it gives CSVDGTSATYNEQFF.

This clonotype was counted only a few times. The rearrangement uses TRBV2 and TRBJ1-5; no firm D call. The CDR3 spans 19 residues. V lost 6 bases and J 0 bases, leaving 24 bases between the germline ends. Germline assignment: CDR1 SNHLY and CDR2 FYNNEI. The CDR3 here is CASSSGRMEIRYSNQPQHF. CDR3 DNA: TGTGCCAGCAGCTCCGGACGGATGGAGATTCGTTATAGCAATCAGCCCCAGCATTTT.

The V call is TRBV20-1, the J call TRBJ2-1; D unclear. The CDR3 extends over 15 amino acids. Trimming took off 4 bases at V and 2 bases at J, with 15 bases between the two ends. Germline V gives CDR1 DFQATT, CDR2 SNEGSKA (reference sequence). Written as DNA, the CDR3 is TGCAGTGCTACTTTACCAGGCCTCCCCTACAATGAGCAGTTCTTC. The encoded protein is CSATLPGLPYNEQFF.

This sequence joins TRBV28 and TRBJ2-7; maybe TRBD1 (5 bases). V lost 8 bases and J lost 5, with 13 bases in between. The CDR3 length is 12 residues. Germline V CDR1 and CDR2: MDHEN, SYDVKM. CDR3 bases: TGTGCCAGCGTTAGTCAGGGCCACGAGCAGTACTTC. It is translated as CASVSQGHEQYF.

The sample holds a few counts of this clonotype. V usage is TRBV29-1 and J usage is TRBJ1-3; unclear D gene. Germline assignment: CDR1 SQVTM and CDR2 ANQGSEA. This CDR3 is 15 amino acids long. Trimming left V 0 bases short and J 3 bases short, with 12 bases between. The CDR3 is CSVEDRSVVGNTIYF. As DNA, the CDR3 is TGCAGCGTTGAAGATCGCTCCGTAGTTGGAAACACCATATATTTT. Based on the CDR3 plus reference TRBV29-1 and TRBJ1-3, the full variable domain is SAVISQKPSRDICQRGTSLTIQCQVDSQVTMMFWYRQQPGQSLTLIATANQGSEATYESGFVIDKFPISRPNLTFSTLTVSNMSPEDSSIYLCSVEDRSVVGNTIYFGEGSWLTVV.

The CDR3 region has the DNA TGTGCCAGCAGTTACCTCACAGGGGCAAGGTACAATGAGCAGTTCTTC. The encoded protein is CASSYLTGARYNEQFF. The J gene is TRBJ2-1, the V gene TRBV6-6, with TRBD1 matching over 7 bases. The CDR3 spans 16 residues. The V gene end was trimmed by 2 bases and the J gene end by 4 bases; junction bases not matched to a gene: 8. Germline CDR1 and CDR2: MNHNY and SVGAGI (reference sequence).

The CDR3 DNA sequence: TGTGCCAGCAGCCAAGAGGCGCAGGGAGGCTACGAGCAGTACTTC. This encodes CASSQEAQGGYEQYF. This chain connects TRBV3-1 to TRBJ2-7, with D possibly matching TRBD2 (6 bases). The CDR3 loop spans 15 amino acids. V lost 0 bases and J 3 bases, leaving 12 bases between the germline ends. CDR1 is LGHDT and CDR2 is YNNKEL in the germline V gene (reference sequence).

CDR3 amino acids: CSATPGPRNTEAFF. The CDR3 DNA sequence: TGCAGTGCTACTCCGGGACCCAGGAACACTGAAGCTTTCTTT. The chain employs TRBV20-1 and TRBJ1-1, with D possibly TRBD1 on 5 matching bases. The V and J ends lost 4 bases and 1 base respectively, with 13 bases between them. Looked up from germline, CDR1 is DFQATT and CDR2 is SNEGSKA (reference sequence). The CDR3 contains 14 residues.

Here the CDR3 reads CAISEPRRTGDAYEQYF. The DNA of the CDR3 is TGTGCCATCAGTGAGCCGAGAAGGACAGGGGATGCCTACGAGCAGTACTTC. The rearrangement uses TRBV10-3 and TRBJ2-7, with 9 bases fitting TRBD1. V was clipped by 2 bases and J by 2 bases; unmatched bases: 10. Per the germline V gene, CDR1 is ENHRY and CDR2 is SYGVKD. The CDR3 extends over 17 amino acids.

This sequence joins TRBV7-2 and TRBJ2-5, with TRBD2 identical over 7 bases. CDR1 is SGHTA and CDR2 is FQGNSA in the germline V gene. The V and J ends lost 2 bases and 4 bases, in that order; junction bases with no gene match: 10. The CDR3 consists of 16 residues. CDR3 sequence: CASSLFGGGVRETQYF. Written as DNA, the CDR3 is TGTGCCAGCAGCTTATTTGGGGGAGGGGTTAGAGAGACCCAGTACTTC.

The J gene is TRBJ1-1, the V gene TRBV2; a possible D gene is TRBD1 (6 bases). Germline lookup yields CDR1 SNHLY and CDR2 FYNNEI. The CDR3 is 16 amino acids. The V gene lost 2 bases and the J gene lost 1 base, with 14 bases spanning the gap. CDR3 region: CASSETQGRGNTEAFF. The CDR3 nucleotides read TGTGCCAGCAGTGAAACACAGGGTCGGGGGAACACTGAAGCTTTCTTT.

The genes are TRBV18 and TRBJ2-1, with TRBD2 matching over 11 bases. The J segment lost 6 bases and the V segment lost 1 base, leaving 11 bases of the junction unmatched. CDR3 length equals 18 residues. The germline gives CDR1 KGHSH, CDR2 LQKENI. The CDR3 bases are TGTGCCAGCTCACCACTTCCGGGGGGAACTAGCGGGAGCAATGAGCAGTTCTTC. This sequence encodes CASSPLPGGTSGSNEQFF.